This T cell receptor beta chain was recovered during a study of blood T cell repertoires in COVID-19. As for the study in general: Researchers got acute and convalescent COVID-19 samples from the United States, Italy and Spain. PBMCs, B-cell-depleted T cells, or T cells provided the cDNA or gDNA that made up the material.

In the authors' workflow: Estimated nucleated cell counts came from reference gene primer amplification. The data were produced by immunoSEQ multiplex PCR, yet TCRdb's version contains in-frame clones alone and is incomplete. The V and J calls and the clone size are those of that table, but D and trimming were determined from the DNA. The sample includes 200,000 to 300,000 clones, 84% of them seen just once. The V and J ends lost 2 bases and 4 bases respectively, with 14 bases between them. This CDR3 is 15 amino acids long. Germline CDR1 LNHNV, CDR2 YYDKDF (reference sequence). The sequenced sample consisted of peripheral blood. This sequence originates from a human donor in a cohort sampled during active COVID-19. This sequence joins TRBV15 and TRBJ1-1; no clear D. The CDR3 here is CATSRTPVRGTEAFF. CDR3 sequence (DNA): TGTGCCACCAGCAGAACACCGGTCCGGGGCACTGAAGCTTTCTTT.